This TCR beta chain was profiled in a study of beta chain features in type 1 diabetes. As concerns this clone: What it binds is not known.

Sequenced material consisted of expressed TCRB transcripts (all of the isolated RNA was reverse transcribed). Several million reads was the average for naive, central memory and regulatory T cell samples. Profiled with immunoSEQ multiplex PCR; TCRdb holds only in-frame clones, not every one. The sample holds a few hundred thousand clones; around 9.9% are singletons and the top ten take around 0.017%. The CDR3 is 18 residues long. Averaging approximately 120 mL, one heparinised blood draw came from each individual donor. Study-wide points: Type 1 diabetes patients had TCRB CDR3s that were shorter (moderately but significantly so) in all four CD4+ subsets. cDNA-based sequencing might over-represent cells highly expressing TCR.

The clonotype was recovered from a man aged 30 to 39 with type 1 diabetes. The J gene is TRBJ2-5, the V gene TRBV1; TRBD2 is the table's D call, not checked against the DNA. TRBV1 is given as a pseudogene. The sequenced sample was naive CD4+ T cells from blood. CDR3 in amino acids: CTSSQDRIGRGGRETQYF. The CDR3 DNA is TGCACCAGCAGCCAAGATAGGATCGGGCGGGGGGGCCGCGAGACCCAGTACTTC.